These 26 T cell receptor beta chains were sequenced from one sample in a study of post-analysis software for immune sequencing data. Study results and limitations: TRBV5-6, TRBV5-1 and TRBV20-1 belonged to a set of a few TRBV segments that were more frequent in patients than controls.

Incorporated into the TCR beta cDNA libraries were unique molecular identifiers, which served to reduce PCR and sequencing biases. A single record per CDR3 protein comes from TCRdb applying MiXCR to the PCR reads. Here the sample spans approximately 770,000 distinct CDR3 sequences, around 46% being singletons. Antigen specificity for these receptors is unknown. The sequencing input was blood. All receptors come from a girl aged 10 to 17 with multiple sclerosis.

J is TRBJ1-2 and V is TRBV11-2, with TRBD1 as a possible D gene (5 bases). CDR3 length equals 14 residues. V was trimmed by 4 bases and J by 5 bases, leaving 14 bases between them. Germline V lookup: CDR1 SGHAT, CDR2 FQNNGV. The CDR3 region has the DNA TGTGCCAGCAGCTACGGAGGGGCGGGATATGGCTACACCTTC. Protein: CASSYGGAGYGYTF.

The V call is TRBV20-1, the J call TRBJ2-5, with D possibly TRBD1 on 6 matching bases. Trimming took 2 bases from V and 4 from J, leaving 11 bases between them. The germline V gene has CDR1 DFQATT and CDR2 SNEGSKA (reference sequence). This CDR3 is built from 13 residues. CDR3 region: CSARQQGRETQYF. The CDR3 nucleotides are TGCAGTGCTAGACAACAGGGACGAGAGACCCAGTACTTC.

With regard to this clonotype: At one end, the junction sequence differs from germline, possibly due to a read error. The CDR3 DNA is TGTGCCAGCAGTAACTCGAAAAGGGTTCCCTACGAGCAGTACTTC. Its translation is CASSNSKRVPYEQYF. This chain connects TRBV6-4 to TRBJ2-7, with D uncertain. The CDR3 totals 15 residues. Germline values: CDR1 MRHNA, CDR2 SNTAGT.

The chain carries TRBV12-3 or TRBV12-4 and TRBJ2-1, with 10 nucleotides matching TRBD2. The CDR3 length is 17 residues. V shed 5 bases and J 5 bases; nucleotides not matched to a gene: 12. CDR3 DNA: TGTGCCAGCAGTACCCTCTCCGGGACTAGCGCTCACAATGAGCAGTTCTTC. It yields the protein CASSTLSGTSAHNEQFF.

To note about this clonotype: The junction differs from germline at one of its ends, possibly a read error. The chain employs TRBV5-1 and TRBJ2-6; D perhaps matches TRBD1 (6 bases). There are 15 residues in the CDR3. CDR1 SGHRS and CDR2 YFSETQ come from the germline V gene. In nucleotides, the CDR3 is TGCGCCAGCAGCTACACAGGGTCTGGGGCCAACGTCCGGACTTTC. Its protein is CASSYTGSGANVRTF.

J is TRBJ2-1 and V is TRBV10-3; 7 bases are a match to TRBD2. After removal of 5 bases from V and 6 bases from J, the junction contained 13 bases not matched to a gene. CDR3 length: 16 residues. Germline V gene lookup returns CDR1 ENHRY and CDR2 SYGVKD. The CDR3 bases are TGTGCCATCAGTTCTGATTGGGACTATCCACCCAATGAGCAGTTCTTC. Translated: CAISSDWDYPPNEQFF.

The table lists this clonotype with a few counts. The rearrangement uses TRBV21-1 and TRBJ2-5; the table calls TRBD2, which could not be checked here. TRBV21-1 is deemed a pseudogene. This CDR3 is 16 amino acids long. The CDR3 protein is CASSMRGGHGGETQYF. CDR3 nucleotide sequence: TGTGCCAGCAGCATGAGGGGAGGCCACGGGGGAGAGACCCAGTACTTC.

The chain recombines TRBV28 with TRBJ2-3, with 10 bases lining up with TRBD2. The germline CDR1 and CDR2 sequences are MDHEN and SYDVKM. The CDR3 runs to 17 residues. V was clipped by 5 bases and J by 0 bases; unmatched bases: 8. The CDR3 sequence is CASSPIGLADSTDTQYF. DNA of the CDR3: TGTGCCAGCAGTCCAATCGGACTAGCGGATAGCACAGATACGCAGTATTTT. The variable domain in full, with the rest retrieved from reference TRBV28 and TRBJ2-3, is DVKVTQSSRYLVKRTGEKVFLECVQDMDHENMFWYRQDPGLGLRLIYFSYDVKMKEKGDIPEGYSVSREKKERFSLILESASTNQTSMYLCASSPIGLADSTDTQYFGPGTRLTVL.

This chain connects TRBV5-5 to TRBJ2-4; D ambiguous. The V and J ends lost 6 bases and 0 bases respectively, with 16 bases between them. Germline V gene lookup returns CDR1 SGHKS and CDR2 YYEKEE (reference sequence). The CDR3 covers 16 residues. The CDR3 region is CASTSTWLLAKNIQYF. The CDR3 DNA reads TGTGCCAGCACCTCCACTTGGCTGCTAGCCAAAAACATTCAGTACTTC.

The chain carries TRBV7-9 and TRBJ1-2; unclear D gene. CDR3 length: 12 residues. Trimming left V 4 bases short and J 4 bases short, with 7 bases between. Germline V gene data show CDR1 as SEHNR and CDR2 as FQNEAQ (reference sequence). The CDR3 nucleotides are TGTGCCAGCAGCTCCAGTGTCTATGGCTACACCTTC. It specifies CASSSSVYGYTF.

This rearrangement joins TRBV20-1 to TRBJ2-7; TRBD1 matches at 7 bases. V lost 2 bases to trimming and J lost 3 bases; unmatched junction nucleotides: 4. In germline, CDR1 is DFQATT, CDR2 SNEGSKA (reference sequence). The CDR3 covers 13 residues. CDR3 sequence (DNA): TGCAGTGCTAGACTGGGGACAGACTACGAGCAGTACTTC. It translates to CSARLGTDYEQYF.

The chain couples TRBV9 to TRBJ1-2; 7 bases fit TRBD1. J lost 3 bases, V lost 2 bases, and 7 bases had no gene match. CDR1 and CDR2 (germline): SGDLS, YYNGEE. The CDR3 is 15 residues long. The CDR3 nucleotides are TGTGCCAGCAGCGTGGAGACAGGGACTGACTATGGCTACACCTTC. It yields the protein CASSVETGTDYGYTF.

The V gene is TRBV25-1, the J gene TRBJ2-5; 13 bases fit TRBD2. Trimming removed 4 bases from V and 0 bases from J; junction bases left unmatched: 5. Per germline, CDR1 MGHDK and CDR2 SYGVNS. This CDR3 spans 17 amino acids. The CDR3 loop is CASSGGLAGYYQETQYF. CDR3 DNA: TGTGCCAGCAGTGGGGGACTAGCGGGGTACTACCAAGAGACCCAGTACTTC. Full variable domain (rest looked up from reference TRBV25-1 and TRBJ2-5): EADIYQTPRYLVIGTGKKITLECSQTMGHDKMYWYQQDPGMELHLIHYSYGVNSTEKGDLSSESTVSRIRTEHFPLTLESARPSHTSQYLCASSGGLAGYYQETQYFGPGTRLLVL.

The chain employs TRBV10-3 and TRBJ1-4, with D uncertain. Trimming removed 6 bases from V and 7 bases from J, with 18 bases in between. Germline CDR1 ENHRY, CDR2 SYGVKD. The CDR3 spans 15 residues. The CDR3 DNA sequence: TGTGCCATCAGGGATGGACTAGGCCCTACTGAAAAACTGTTTTTT. It yields the protein CAIRDGLGPTEKLFF.

This clonotype was counted a few times. This sequence joins TRBV5-8 and TRBJ2-3, with D unresolved. CDR3 length equals 15 residues. Germline V lookup: CDR1 SGHTS, CDR2 YDEGEE. Trimming took off 2 bases at V and 3 bases at J, with 13 bases between the two ends. The CDR3, as DNA: TGTGCCAGCAGCTTTGAAGGGCGCCGTACAGATACGCAGTATTTT. This translates into CASSFEGRRTDTQYF.

Only a few counts were recorded for this clonotype. The chain is built from TRBV29-1 and TRBJ2-3, with 10 positions matching TRBD2. Germline values: CDR1 SQVTM, CDR2 ANQGSEA. There are 16 residues in the CDR3. The J segment lost 0 bases and the V segment lost 3 bases, leaving 6 bases of the junction unmatched. The CDR3 here is CSVERTSGSSTDTQYF. The DNA of the CDR3 is TGCAGCGTTGAGCGGACTAGCGGATCTAGCACAGATACGCAGTATTTT.

The genes are TRBV29-1 and TRBJ2-2; 7 nucleotides agree with TRBD1. Trimming at V came to 6 bases and at J to 6 bases, leaving 7 bases not matched to a gene. This CDR3 is 13 amino acids long. Germline V CDR1 and CDR2: SQVTM, ANQGSEA. The CDR3 DNA is TGCAGCGTCTTCTCCCAGGGGGCCGGGGAGCTGTTTTTT. Its translation: CSVFSQGAGELFF.

In the case of this clonotype: At one of its ends the junction is not consistent with the germline gene, which may arise from a read error. The chain combines TRBV7-2 with TRBJ2-1, with 7 nucleotides matching TRBD1. This CDR3 is 13 amino acids long. Germline V gene data show CDR1 as SGHTA and CDR2 as FQGNSA. CDR3 sequence reads: CANSLGTVNEQFF. The CDR3 coding sequence is TGTGCCAACAGCCTGGGGACAGTCAATGAGCAGTTCTTC. The full variable domain, completed using reference TRBV7-2 and TRBJ2-1, is GAGVSQSPSNKVTEKGKDVELRCDPISGHTALYWYRQSLGQGLEFLIYFQGNSAPDKSGLPSDRFSAERTGGSVSTLTIQRTQQEDSAVYLCANSLGTVNEQFFGPGTRLTVL.

This chain links TRBV7-9 with TRBJ2-5; D unclear. The CDR3 spans 15 residues. V was pared by 3 bases and J by 6 bases, with 17 bases between. Germline CDR1 reads SEHNR; CDR2 reads FQNEAQ (reference sequence). CDR3 residues: CASSFAEVARKTQYF. DNA of the CDR3: TGTGCCAGCAGCTTCGCCGAGGTCGCGAGAAAGACCCAGTACTTC.

In its sample, this clonotype was seen a few times. J is TRBJ2-5 and V is TRBV20-1; D is tentatively TRBD1 or TRBD2 (5 bases each). Germline lookup yields CDR1 DFQATT and CDR2 SNEGSKA (reference sequence). V lost 6 bases to trimming and J lost 2 bases, with 16 bases between them. The CDR3 sequence is 14 residues long. The DNA for the CDR3 is TGCAGTGCCGAGCGGTCGGCAGGGCAAGAGACCCAGTACTTC. It is translated as CSAERSAGQETQYF.

This chain joins TRBV20-1 and TRBJ2-5; TRBD2 aligns across 12 bases. The DNA end favors TRBJ2-7, so the J call may be wrong. From germline, CDR1 is DFQATT and CDR2 SNEGSKA (reference sequence). CDR3 length: 16 residues. This chain's CDR3 is CSARDLASGGAYEQYF. In nucleotides, the CDR3 is TGCAGTGCTAGAGATCTGGCTAGCGGGGGGGCCTACGAGCAGTACTTC.

The rearrangement links TRBV28 to TRBJ2-3, with D hard to call. The CDR3 is 13 amino acids. The V and J ends lost 5 bases and 2 bases respectively, with 8 bases between them. Germline V gene lookup returns CDR1 MDHEN and CDR2 SYDVKM. DNA for the CDR3: TGTGCCAGCAGTACGACCATCACAGATACGCAGTATTTT. Its protein is CASSTTITDTQYF.

J is TRBJ1-2 and V is TRBV6-2 or TRBV6-3; D is unresolved. Germline CDR1 MNHEY, CDR2 SVGEGT. The CDR3 contains 14 residues. V was clipped by 2 bases and J by 0 bases, with 7 bases between them. CDR3 in amino acids: CASSYATANYGYTF. The CDR3 DNA is TGTGCCAGCAGTTACGCAACAGCTAACTATGGCTACACCTTC.

The rearrangement joins TRBV9 to TRBJ2-1, with 11 bases matching TRBD2. Germline-derived CDR1 and CDR2 are SGDLS and YYNGEE. The CDR3 consists of 15 residues. J was trimmed by 9 bases and V by 0 bases; bases with no gene match: 5. The CDR3 nucleotides are TGTGCCAGCAGCGTAGTTAGCGGGAGGGCCGGTGAGCAGTTCTTC. It is translated as CASSVVSGRAGEQFF.

This clonotype occurred once. V usage is TRBV20-1 and J usage is TRBJ2-1; D may be TRBD1 or TRBD2 (5 bases each). The CDR3 loop spans 15 amino acids. V was clipped by 2 bases and J by 7 bases, with 18 bases between them. In germline, CDR1 is DFQATT, CDR2 SNEGSKA (reference sequence). In DNA, the CDR3 is TGCAGTGCTAGACGCCCGACCCAGGGACCGAATGAGCAGTTCTTC. Amino acids: CSARRPTQGPNEQFF.

The gene calls are TRBV4-3 and TRBJ2-1; 12 nucleotides agree with TRBD2. CDR3 size: 14 residues. CDR1 and CDR2 (germline): LGHNA, YSLEER. Trimming cost V 3 bases and J 10 bases; bases outside gene matches: 4. The CDR3 here is CASSQRLAGDEQFF. For the CDR3, the DNA is TGCGCCAGCAGCCAGAGACTAGCGGGAGACGAGCAGTTCTTC.